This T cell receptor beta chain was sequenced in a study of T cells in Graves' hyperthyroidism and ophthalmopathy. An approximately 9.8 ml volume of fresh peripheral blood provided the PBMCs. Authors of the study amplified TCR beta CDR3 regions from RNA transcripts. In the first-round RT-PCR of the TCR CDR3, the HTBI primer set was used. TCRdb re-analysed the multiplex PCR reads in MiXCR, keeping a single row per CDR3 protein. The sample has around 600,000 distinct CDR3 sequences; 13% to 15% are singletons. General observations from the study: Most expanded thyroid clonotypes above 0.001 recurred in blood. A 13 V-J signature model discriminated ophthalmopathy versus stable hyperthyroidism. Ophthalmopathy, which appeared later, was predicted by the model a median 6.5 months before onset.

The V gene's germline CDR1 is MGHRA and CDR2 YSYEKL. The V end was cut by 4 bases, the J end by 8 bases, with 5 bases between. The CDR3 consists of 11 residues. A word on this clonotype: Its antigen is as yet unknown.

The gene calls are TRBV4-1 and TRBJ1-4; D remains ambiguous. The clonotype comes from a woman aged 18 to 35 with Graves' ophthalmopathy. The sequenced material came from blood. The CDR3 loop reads CASSRKEKLFF. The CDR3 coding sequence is TGCGCCAGCAGCCGCAAGGAAAAACTGTTTTTT.